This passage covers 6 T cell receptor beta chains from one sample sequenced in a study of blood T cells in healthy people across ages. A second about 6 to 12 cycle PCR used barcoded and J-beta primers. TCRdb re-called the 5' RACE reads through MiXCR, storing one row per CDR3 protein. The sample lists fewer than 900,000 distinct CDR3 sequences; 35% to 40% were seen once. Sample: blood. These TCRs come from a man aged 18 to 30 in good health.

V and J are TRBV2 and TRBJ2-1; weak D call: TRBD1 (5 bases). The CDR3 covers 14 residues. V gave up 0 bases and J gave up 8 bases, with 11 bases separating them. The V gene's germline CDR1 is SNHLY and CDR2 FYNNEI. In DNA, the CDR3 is TGTGCCAGCAGTGAAGCGGGGCAGGACCATGAGCAGTTCTTC. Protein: CASSEAGQDHEQFF. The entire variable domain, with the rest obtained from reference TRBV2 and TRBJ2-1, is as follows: EPEVTQTPSHQVTQMGQEVILRCVPISNHLYFYWYRQILGQKVEFLVSFYNNEISEKSEIFDDQFSVERPDGSNFTLKIRSTKLEDSAMYFCASSEAGQDHEQFFGPGTRLTVL.

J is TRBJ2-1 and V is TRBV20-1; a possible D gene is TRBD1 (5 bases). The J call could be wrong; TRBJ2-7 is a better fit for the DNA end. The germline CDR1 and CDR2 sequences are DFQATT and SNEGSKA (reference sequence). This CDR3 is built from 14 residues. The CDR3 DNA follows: TGCAGTGCTAAGAGACAGAGCGTATACAATGAGCAGTACTTC. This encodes CSAKRQSVYNEQYF.

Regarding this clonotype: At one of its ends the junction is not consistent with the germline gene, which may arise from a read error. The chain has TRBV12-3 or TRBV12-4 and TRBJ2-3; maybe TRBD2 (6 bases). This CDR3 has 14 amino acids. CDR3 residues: CASSFGDFTDAQYF. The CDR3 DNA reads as TGTGCCAGCAGTTTCGGGGACTTCACAGATGCGCAGTATTTT.

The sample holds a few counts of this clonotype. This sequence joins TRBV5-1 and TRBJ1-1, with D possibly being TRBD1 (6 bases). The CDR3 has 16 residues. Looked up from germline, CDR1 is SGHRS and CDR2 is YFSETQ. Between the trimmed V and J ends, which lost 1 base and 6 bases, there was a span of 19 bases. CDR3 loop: CASSLSRGQGIAEAFF. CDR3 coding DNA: TGCGCCAGCAGCTTGAGTCGTGGTCAGGGGATCGCTGAAGCTTTCTTT. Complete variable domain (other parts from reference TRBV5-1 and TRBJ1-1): KAGVTQTPRYLIKTRGQQVTLSCSPISGHRSVSWYQQTPGQGLQFLFEYFSETQRNKGNFPGRFSGRQFSNSRSEMNVSTLELGDSALYLCASSLSRGQGIAEAFFGQGTRLTVV.

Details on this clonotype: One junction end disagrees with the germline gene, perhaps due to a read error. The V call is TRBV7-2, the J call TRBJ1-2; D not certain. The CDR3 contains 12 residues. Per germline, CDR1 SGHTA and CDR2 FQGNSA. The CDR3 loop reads CAGSTTNYGYTF. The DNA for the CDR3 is TGTGCCGGCAGCACAACTAACTATGGCTACACCTTC. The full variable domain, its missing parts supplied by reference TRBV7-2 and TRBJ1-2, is GAGVSQSPSNKVTEKGKDVELRCDPISGHTALYWYRQSLGQGLEFLIYFQGNSAPDKSGLPSDRFSAERTGGSVSTLTIQRTQQEDSAVYLCAGSTTNYGYTFGSGTRLTVV.

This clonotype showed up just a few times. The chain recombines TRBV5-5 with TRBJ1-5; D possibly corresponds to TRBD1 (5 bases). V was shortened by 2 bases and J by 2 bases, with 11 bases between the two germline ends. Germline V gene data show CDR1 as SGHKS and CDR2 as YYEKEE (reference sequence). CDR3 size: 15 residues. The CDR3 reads CASSLRWGGNQPQHF. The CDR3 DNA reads TGTGCCAGCAGCTTAAGGTGGGGCGGCAATCAGCCCCAGCATTTT.